This TCR beta chain was documented in a study of shared clonotypes between healthy human individuals. Study overall: CD4 naive cells filled three plates per donor, CD4 memory three, CD8 naive two and CD8 memory one.

The CDR3 runs to 15 residues. Germline V gives CDR1 KGHSH, CDR2 LQKENI. Trimming removed 0 bases at V and 0 bases at J, with 9 bases between. As for this clone: Its antigen is unidentified.

General observations from the study: Despite large depth, sorted-subset datasets appeared incompletely sequenced. It was the few donors that limited the genetic and exposure-history diversity represented. Only blood underwent sampling, and tissue repertoires likely differ.

Produced via immunoSEQ multiplex PCR; TCRdb's table is partial and in-frame only. The sample records about 600,000 clones, around 97% being singletons. The receptor comes from a woman aged 25 to 39 in good health. This chain connects TRBV18 to TRBJ2-7, with D possibly being TRBD2 (6 bases). The source material was naive CD4+ T cells sorted from blood. Subset described: CD45RA+ positively selected. The CDR3 nucleotides are TGTGCCAGCTCACCACCGACGGGACTCTCCTACGAGCAGTACTTC. Translating gives CASSPPTGLSYEQYF.